These 5 T cell receptor beta chains originate from one sample sequenced in a study of blood T cell repertoires in COVID-19 (dated by TCRdb to about 2020). The receptor library was made with the immunoSEQ multiplex PCR assay. Here the immuneACCESS table is served through TCRdb, limited to in-frame sequences with V and J called. Missing clones are a known gap in these copies; in checked studies unresolved V genes cover under half, and the rest lacks a known reason. Recorded for this sample are 360,000 or so clones; more than 85% of them occurred a single time. The leading ten clones occupy around 3% of the sample. Sequencing was performed on PBMCs or T cells enriched from blood (not recorded which). The origin of the receptors is a woman younger than 45 who had recovered from COVID-19.

This rearrangement joins TRBV7-9 to TRBJ1-2; the D is unclear. V shed 0 bases and J shed 1 base, with 6 bases lying between them. CDR1 is SEHNR and CDR2 is FQNEAQ in the germline V gene (reference sequence). This CDR3 region has 14 residues. The CDR3 reads CASSLAQNNYGYTF. The CDR3 DNA follows: TGTGCCAGCAGCTTAGCCCAGAATAACTATGGCTACACCTTC. The full variable domain, rest sourced from reference TRBV7-9 and TRBJ1-2, is DTGVSQNPRHKITKRGQNVTFRCDPISEHNRLYWYRQTLGQGPEFLTYFQNEAQLEKSRLLSDRFSAERPKGSFSTLEIQRTEQGDSAMYLCASSLAQNNYGYTFGSGTRLTVV.

For this clone: This sample includes further DNA sequences coding for the same CDR3. The chain is built from TRBV5-1 and TRBJ2-3; 8 nucleotides match TRBD2. Germline lookup yields CDR1 SGHRS and CDR2 YFSETQ. The CDR3 is 14 residues long. Unmatched junction bases numbered 3, after V lost 6 bases and J lost 0 bases. CDR3 DNA: TGCGCCAGCAACCGGGGGGGTAGCACAGATACGCAGTATTTT. As protein: CASNRGGSTDTQYF.

The chain combines TRBV28 with TRBJ1-4; D perhaps matches TRBD1 (6 bases). Germline CDR1 and CDR2: MDHEN and SYDVKM. The CDR3 sequence is 13 residues long. The V gene lost 2 bases and the J gene lost 7 bases, with 8 bases spanning the gap. CDR3 bases: TGTGCCAGCAGTTTACAGGGGACTGAAAAACTGTTTTTT. This translates into CASSLQGTEKLFF.

The rearrangement uses TRBV15 and TRBJ2-7; D remains ambiguous. CDR3 length: 14 amino acids. The V gene's germline CDR1 is LNHNV and CDR2 YYDKDF (reference sequence). V lost 0 bases to trimming and J lost 1 base, with 7 bases between them. DNA of the CDR3: TGTGCCACCAGCAGAGAGAGGTTTTCCTACGAGCAGTACTTC. Protein sequence: CATSRERFSYEQYF.

The gene calls are TRBV19 and TRBJ2-1, with 12 bases lining up with TRBD2. V was pared by 5 bases and J by 0 bases, with 5 bases of the junction left unmatched. The CDR3 is 17 amino acids. Germline lookup yields CDR1 LNHDA and CDR2 SQIVND (reference sequence). The CDR3 sequence: CASSWTSGTSSYNEQFF. The CDR3 nucleotides are TGTGCCAGTAGTTGGACTAGCGGGACGAGCTCCTACAATGAGCAGTTCTTC.